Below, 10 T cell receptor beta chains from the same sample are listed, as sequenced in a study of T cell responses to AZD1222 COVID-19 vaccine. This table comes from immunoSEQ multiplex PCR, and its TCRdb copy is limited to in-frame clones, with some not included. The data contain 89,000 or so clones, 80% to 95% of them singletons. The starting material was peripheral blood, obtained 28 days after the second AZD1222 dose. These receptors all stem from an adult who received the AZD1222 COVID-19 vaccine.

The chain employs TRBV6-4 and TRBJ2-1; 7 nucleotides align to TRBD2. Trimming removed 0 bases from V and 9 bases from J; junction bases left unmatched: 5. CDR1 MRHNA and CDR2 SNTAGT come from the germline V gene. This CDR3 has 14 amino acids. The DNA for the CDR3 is TGTGCCAGCAGTGACTCTCAGGGAGGGATTGAGCAGTTCTTC. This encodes CASSDSQGGIEQFF.

The CDR3 reads CASSLDLNLGRGLREKLFF. The CDR3 nucleotides read TGTGCCAGCAGCCTAGATCTCAACCTCGGACGGGGCCTTCGGGAAAAACTGTTTTTT. The J gene is TRBJ1-4, the V gene TRBV28; D might be TRBD1 (5 bases). CDR3 length equals 19 residues. Germline CDR1 reads MDHEN; CDR2 reads SYDVKM. V dropped 6 bases and J dropped 8 bases, with 31 bases sitting between them. Supplemented by reference TRBV28 and TRBJ1-4, the full variable domain reads DVKVTQSSRYLVKRTGEKVFLECVQDMDHENMFWYRQDPGLGLRLIYFSYDVKMKEKGDIPEGYSVSREKKERFSLILESASTNQTSMYLCASSLDLNLGRGLREKLFFGSGTQLSVL.

In DNA form, the CDR3 reads TGTGCCTGGAGCTATACAGGGGGCACTGAAGCTTTCTTT. Protein: CAWSYTGGTEAFF. The gene calls are TRBV30 and TRBJ1-1; 8 bases agree with TRBD1. The CDR3 runs to 13 residues. Germline V gene lookup returns CDR1 GTSNPN and CDR2 SVGIG (reference sequence). Losses at the gene ends were 3 bases for V and 4 bases for J; bases not matched to a gene: 4.

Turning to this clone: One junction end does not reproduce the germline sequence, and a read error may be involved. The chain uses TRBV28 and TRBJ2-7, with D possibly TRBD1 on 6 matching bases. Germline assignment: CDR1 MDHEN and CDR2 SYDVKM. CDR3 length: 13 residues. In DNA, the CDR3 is TGTGCCAGCAGTTTCCCCCAACGACAGGTTGTGGACTTC. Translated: CASSFPQRQVVDF. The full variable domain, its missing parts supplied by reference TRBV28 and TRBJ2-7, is DVKVTQSSRYLVKRTGEKVFLECVQDMDHENMFWYRQDPGLGLRLIYFSYDVKMKEKGDIPEGYSVSREKKERFSLILESASTNQTSMYLCASSFPQRQVVDFGPGTRLTVT.

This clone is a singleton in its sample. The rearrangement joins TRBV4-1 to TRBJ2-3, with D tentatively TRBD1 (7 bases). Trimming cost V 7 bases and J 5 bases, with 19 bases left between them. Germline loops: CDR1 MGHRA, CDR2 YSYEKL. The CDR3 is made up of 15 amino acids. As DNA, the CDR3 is TGCGCCAGCAAGGTTTCAGGGGGGAAGGAAGATACGCAGTATTTT. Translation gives CASKVSGGKEDTQYF.

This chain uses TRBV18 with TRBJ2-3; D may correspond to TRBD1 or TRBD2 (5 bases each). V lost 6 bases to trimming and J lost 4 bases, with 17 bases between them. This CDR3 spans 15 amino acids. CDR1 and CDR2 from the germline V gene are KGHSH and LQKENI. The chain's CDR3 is CASSRPGPEADTQYF. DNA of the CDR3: TGTGCCAGCTCTCGACCGGGGCCTGAAGCAGATACGCAGTATTTT.

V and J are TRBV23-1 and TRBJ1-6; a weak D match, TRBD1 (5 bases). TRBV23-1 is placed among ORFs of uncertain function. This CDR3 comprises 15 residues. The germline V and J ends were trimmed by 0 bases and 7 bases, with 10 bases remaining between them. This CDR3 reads CASSQSGYRNSPLHF. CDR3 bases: TGCGCCAGCAGTCAATCGGGCTACAGGAATTCACCCCTCCACTTT.

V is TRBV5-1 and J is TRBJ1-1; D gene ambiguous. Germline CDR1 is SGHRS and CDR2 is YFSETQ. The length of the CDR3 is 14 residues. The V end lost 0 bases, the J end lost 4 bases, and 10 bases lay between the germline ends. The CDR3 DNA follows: TGCGCCAGCAGCTTGGCGGACGGCGGCACTGAAGCTTTCTTT. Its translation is CASSLADGGTEAFF.

CDR3 loop: CASIGRPSYNSPLHF. Here the CDR3 DNA reads TGTGCCAGCATAGGAAGACCGTCGTATAATTCACCCCTCCACTTT. The chain combines TRBV28 with TRBJ1-6; D call uncertain. Deletions cut 7 bases from V and 4 bases from J, with 14 bases between. The CDR3 covers 15 residues. Germline CDR1 is MDHEN and CDR2 is SYDVKM.

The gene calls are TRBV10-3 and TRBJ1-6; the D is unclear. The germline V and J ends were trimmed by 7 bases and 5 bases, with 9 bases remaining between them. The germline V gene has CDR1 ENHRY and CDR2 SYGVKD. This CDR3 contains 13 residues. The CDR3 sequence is CAINDMNNSPLHF. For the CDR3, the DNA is TGTGCCATCAATGACATGAATAATTCACCCCTCCACTTT.